This T cell receptor (beta chain) appears in the sequencing data of a study of T-cell reconstitution after alpha-beta-depleted transplantation in children. Study results and caveats: Several hundred expanded graft clones reportedly supplied alpha-beta T cells about two months after transplant. Surviving thymic progenitors and recipient T cells were the source of high TCRbeta diversity at day 60 in some patients. Newly produced T cells mostly provided counts and TCRbeta diversity after one year, as hyperexpanded clones declined.

This CDR3 comprises 15 residues. Germline CDR1 and CDR2: SNHLY and FYNNEI. The junction had 6 bases not matched to a gene; V was cut back by 3 bases and J by 6 bases. It was with unique molecular identifiers that the TCRbeta library was prepared. A single record per CDR3 protein comes from TCRdb applying MiXCR to the PCR reads. The top ten hold 28% of the sample, which has 800,000 to 1,000,000 distinct CDR3 sequences, less than 30% seen once. This clonotype was recorded a few times. Its antigen is unidentified. The rearrangement joins TRBV2 to TRBJ2-1; 9 bases agree with TRBD2. The receptor comes from a boy younger than two who had a stem cell transplant for SCID, so the T cells may come from the graft donor. Specimen: PBMCs, mostly from graft donor cells, collected 360 days after TCRalphabeta/CD19-depleted stem cell transplant. CDR3 residues: CASSDEAGGFNEQFF. The CDR3 DNA follows: TGTGCCAGCAGTGACGAAGCGGGGGGCTTCAATGAGCAGTTCTTC.